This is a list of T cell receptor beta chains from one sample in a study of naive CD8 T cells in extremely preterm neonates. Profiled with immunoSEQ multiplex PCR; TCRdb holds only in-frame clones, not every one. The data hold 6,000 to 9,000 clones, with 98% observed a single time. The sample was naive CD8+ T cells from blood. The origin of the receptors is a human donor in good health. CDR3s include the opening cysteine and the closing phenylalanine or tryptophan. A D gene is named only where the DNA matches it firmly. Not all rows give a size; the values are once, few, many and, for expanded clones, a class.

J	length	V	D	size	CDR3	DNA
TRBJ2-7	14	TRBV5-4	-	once	CASTSLGPLGEQYF	TGTGCCAGCACCTCCCTAGGCCCTCTGGGCGAGCAGTACTTC
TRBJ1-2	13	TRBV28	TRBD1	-	CASSQGQAYGYTF	TGTGCCAGCAGCCAAGGACAGGCCTATGGCTACACCTTC
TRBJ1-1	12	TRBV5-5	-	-	CASSLGDTEAFF	TGTGCCAGCAGCTTGGGAGACACTGAAGCTTTCTTT
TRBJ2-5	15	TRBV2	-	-	CASSEARQIQETQYF	TGTGCCAGCAGTGAAGCGCGACAGATTCAAGAGACCCAGTACTTC
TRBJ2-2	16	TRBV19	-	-	CASSISPGDNTGELFF	TGTGCCAGTAGTATAAGCCCAGGGGATAACACCGGGGAGCTGTTTTTT
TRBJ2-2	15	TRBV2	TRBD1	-	CASSDWTGNTGELFF	TGTGCCAGCAGTGATTGGACAGGGAACACCGGGGAGCTGTTTTTT
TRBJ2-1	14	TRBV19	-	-	CASSIGGSYNEQFF	TGTGCCAGTAGTATAGGGGGCTCATACAATGAGCAGTTCTTC
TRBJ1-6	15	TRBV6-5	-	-	CASSYSQGPSTPLHF	TGTGCCAGCAGTTACTCTCAGGGGCCATCGACACCCCTCCACTTT
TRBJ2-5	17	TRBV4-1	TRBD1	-	CASSQVRGQGTGETQYF	TGCGCCAGCAGCCAAGTCCGGGGACAGGGTACGGGAGAGACCCAGTACTTC
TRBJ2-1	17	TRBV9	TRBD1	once	CASSERQGQGAYNEQFF	TGTGCCAGCAGCGAGCGGCAGGGACAGGGAGCCTACAATGAGCAGTTCTTC
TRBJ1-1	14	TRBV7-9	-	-	CASTRSGGGTEAFF	TGTGCCAGCACCCGAAGCGGGGGTGGCACTGAAGCTTTCTTT
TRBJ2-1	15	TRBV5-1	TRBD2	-	CASSPSAGGGNEQFF	TGCGCCAGCAGCCCTTCGGCGGGGGGAGGGAATGAGCAGTTCTTC
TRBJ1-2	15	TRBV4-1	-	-	CASSQVEADSRGYTF	TGCGCCAGCAGCCAAGTAGAAGCGGACAGCCGGGGCTACACCTTC
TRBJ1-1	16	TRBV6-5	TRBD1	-	CASSYSQGVMNTEAFF	TGTGCCAGCAGTTACTCTCAGGGGGTGATGAACACTGAAGCTTTCTTT
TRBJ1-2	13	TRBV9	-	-	CASSVVTPGGYTF	TGTGCCAGCAGCGTAGTAACCCCGGGGGGCTACACCTTC
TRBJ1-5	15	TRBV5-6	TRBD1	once	CASSSGQGTNQPQHF	TGTGCCAGCAGCTCGGGACAGGGGACTAATCAGCCCCAGCATTTT
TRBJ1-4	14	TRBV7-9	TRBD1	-	CASSLGTGVEKLFF	TGTGCCAGCAGCCTCGGGACAGGGGTCGAAAAACTGTTTTTT
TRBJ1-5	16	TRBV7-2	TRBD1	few	CASSFGQGRINQPQHF	TGTGCCAGCAGCTTCGGACAGGGCCGAATTAATCAGCCCCAGCATTTT
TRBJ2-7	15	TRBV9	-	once	CASSETGGDTYEQYF	TGTGCCAGCAGCGAAACAGGGGGGGACACCTACGAGCAGTACTTC
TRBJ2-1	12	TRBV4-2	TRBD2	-	CASSSSGGAQFF	TGTGCCAGCAGTTCTAGCGGGGGGGCCCAGTTCTTC
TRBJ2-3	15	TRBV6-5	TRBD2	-	CASSSGLAVTDTQYF	TGTGCCAGCAGTTCGGGACTAGCGGTTACAGATACGCAGTATTTT
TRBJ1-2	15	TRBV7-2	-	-	CASSLDRVGNYGYTF	TGTGCCAGCAGCTTAGACAGGGTAGGCAACTATGGCTACACCTTC
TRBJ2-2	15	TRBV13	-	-	CASSLFPDNTGELFF	TGTGCCAGCAGCTTATTTCCAGATAACACCGGGGAGCTGTTTTTT
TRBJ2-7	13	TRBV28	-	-	CASSLPGVGEQYF	TGTGCCAGCAGTTTACCGGGGGTCGGCGAGCAGTACTTC
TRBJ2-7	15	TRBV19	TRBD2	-	CATQGAAGETYEQYF	TGTGCCACCCAAGGCGCAGCGGGGGAGACCTACGAGCAGTACTTC
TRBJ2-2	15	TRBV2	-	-	CASHREPFDTGELFF	TGTGCCAGTCACAGGGAGCCCTTCGACACCGGGGAGCTGTTTTTT
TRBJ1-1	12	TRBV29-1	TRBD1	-	CSVTPPTGEAFF	TGCAGCGTGACCCCCCCGACAGGGGAAGCTTTCTTT
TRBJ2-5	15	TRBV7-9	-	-	CASSLAQAYQETQYF	TGTGCCAGCAGCTTAGCGCAGGCCTACCAAGAGACCCAGTACTTC
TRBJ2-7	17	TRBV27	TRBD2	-	CASSLPPLAGGPGEQYF	TGTGCCAGCAGTTTACCTCCCCTAGCGGGGGGGCCTGGCGAGCAGTACTTC
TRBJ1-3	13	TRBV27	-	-	CASSISLGNTIYF	TGTGCCAGCAGCATTTCACTTGGAAACACCATATATTTT
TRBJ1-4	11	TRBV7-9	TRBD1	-	CASSQGTEVFF	TGTGCCAGCAGCCAAGGGACAGAGGTGTTTTTT
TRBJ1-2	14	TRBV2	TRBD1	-	CASRDPQGNYGYTF	TGTGCCAGCAGGGATCCACAGGGGAACTATGGCTACACCTTC
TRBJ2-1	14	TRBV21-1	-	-	CAKTTSGGGNEQFF	TGTGCCAAAACGACTAGCGGGGGAGGGAATGAGCAGTTCTTC
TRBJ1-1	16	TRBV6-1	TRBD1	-	CASSVTTGGMNTEAFF	TGTGCCAGCAGTGTAACGACAGGGGGAATGAACACTGAAGCTTTCTTT
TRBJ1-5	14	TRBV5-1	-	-	CASSLEGGLGPQHF	TGCGCCAGCAGCTTGGAGGGGGGGTTAGGGCCCCAGCATTTT
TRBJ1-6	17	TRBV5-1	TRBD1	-	CASSLARTGTGNSPLHF	TGCGCCAGCAGCTTGGCTAGAACCGGGACAGGTAATTCACCCCTCCACTTT
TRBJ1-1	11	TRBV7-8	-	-	CASSLTAEAFF	TGTGCCAGCAGCTTAACAGCTGAAGCTTTCTTT
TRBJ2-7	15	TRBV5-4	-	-	CASSLIRGHSYEQYF	TGTGCCAGCAGCTTGATCCGGGGACATTCCTACGAGCAGTACTTC
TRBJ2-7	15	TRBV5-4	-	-	CASSLDSPRTYEQYF	TGTGCCAGCAGCCTGGACTCCCCCCGCACCTACGAGCAGTACTTC
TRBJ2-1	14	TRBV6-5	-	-	CASSTGSSYNEQFF	TGTGCCAGCAGCACCGGGTCTTCCTACAATGAGCAGTTCTTC
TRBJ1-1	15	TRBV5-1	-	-	CASSLLWELNTEAFF	TGCGCCAGCAGCTTGTTATGGGAGCTGAACACTGAAGCTTTCTTT
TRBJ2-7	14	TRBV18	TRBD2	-	CASSLGGAAYEQYF	TGTGCCAGCTCCCTCGGGGGGGCCGCCTACGAGCAGTACTTC
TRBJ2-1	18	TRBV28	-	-	CASSSWGAGQQEHNEQFF	TGTGCCAGCAGTTCATGGGGGGCAGGACAACAAGAACACAATGAGCAGTTCTTC
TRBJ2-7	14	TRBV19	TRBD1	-	CASSAGTGTYEQYF	TGTGCCAGTAGTGCCGGGACAGGGACCTACGAGCAGTACTTC
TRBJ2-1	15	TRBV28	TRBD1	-	CASSLSTGGYNEQFF	TGTGCCAGCAGTTTGTCAACAGGGGGCTACAATGAGCAGTTCTTC
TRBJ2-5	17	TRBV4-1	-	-	CASSHPGTGETQETQYF	TGCGCCAGCAGCCACCCGGGAACGGGGGAGACTCAAGAGACCCAGTACTTC
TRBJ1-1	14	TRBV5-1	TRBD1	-	CASSETGVNTEAFF	TGCGCCAGCAGCGAAACAGGGGTGAACACTGAAGCTTTCTTT
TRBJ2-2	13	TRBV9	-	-	CASSASARGELFF	TGTGCCAGCAGCGCCTCCGCCCGGGGGGAGCTGTTTTTT
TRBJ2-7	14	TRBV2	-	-	CASTPWAGGVEQYF	TGTGCCAGCACACCATGGGCCGGGGGTGTCGAGCAGTACTTC
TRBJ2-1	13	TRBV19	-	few	CASRLDSYNEQFF	TGTGCCAGTAGGCTGGACAGCTACAATGAGCAGTTCTTC
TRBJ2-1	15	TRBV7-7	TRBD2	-	CASSRIAGAYNEQFF	TGTGCCAGCAGCCGCATAGCGGGGGCCTACAATGAGCAGTTCTTC
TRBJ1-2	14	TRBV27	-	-	CASQVYPNNYGYTF	TGTGCCAGTCAGGTTTATCCGAACAACTATGGCTACACCTTC
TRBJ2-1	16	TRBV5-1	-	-	CASSLGATPAYNEQFF	TGCGCCAGCAGCTTGGGTGCGACTCCCGCCTACAATGAGCAGTTCTTC
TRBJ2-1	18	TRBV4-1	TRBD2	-	CASSQMGLAGAYYNEQFF	TGCGCCAGCAGCCAGATGGGACTAGCGGGGGCATACTACAATGAGCAGTTCTTC